Listed here are 23 T cell receptor beta chains from one sample, sequenced in a study of T cell responses to AZD1222 COVID-19 vaccine (dated by TCRdb to the early 2020s). The intended sense of this specimen's time point label: about 28 days (+/-7) after the second vaccine dose. According to the study, the label for this sample's treatment or condition signals: meningococcal conjugate vaccine given as trial control. The library was generated by the immunoSEQ multiplex PCR assay. Held by TCRdb, this immuneACCESS table contains in-frame sequences only and omits some clones. Under half of the omission traces to an unresolved V gene where checked; the cause of the rest is unknown. The sample table records 150,000 to 200,000 clones; 75% to 90% of these occur just once. The biggest ten clones account for approximately 4.2% of the sample. Here the sequenced sample was peripheral blood, taken 28 days after the second dose of the MenACWY control vaccine. All receptors come from an adult who received the MenACWY meningococcal vaccine as a control.

This clone was recorded a few times. The V and J genes are TRBV4-1 and TRBJ1-5; weak D call: TRBD1 (6 bases). Germline CDR1 MGHRA, CDR2 YSYEKL. The V end was cut by 4 bases, the J end by 1 base, with 11 bases between. CDR3 length: 15 residues. This chain's CDR3 is CASSRGQQSNQPQHF. CDR3 sequence (DNA): TGCGCCAGCAGCCGGGGGCAGCAGAGCAATCAGCCCCAGCATTTT.

This chain links TRBV19 with TRBJ1-1, with 7 bases fitting TRBD1. The trim removed 2 bases at V and 1 base at J, leaving 1 base unmatched. This CDR3 has 14 amino acids. Germline V CDR1 and CDR2: LNHDA, SQIVND (reference sequence). The CDR3: CASSITGENTEAFF. The CDR3 DNA is TGTGCCAGTAGTATAACAGGGGAGAACACTGAAGCTTTCTTT. The full variable domain, in which reference TRBV19 and TRBJ1-1 provide the parts outside the CDR3, is DGGITQSPKYLFRKEGQNVTLSCEQNLNHDAMYWYRQDPGQGLRLIYYSQIVNDFQKGDIAEGYSVSREKKESFPLTVTSAQKNPTAFYLCASSITGENTEAFFGQGTRLTVV.

This clone was seen once. The chain carries TRBV6-1 and TRBJ1-1; D is undetermined. CDR3 size: 19 residues. Germline values: CDR1 MNHNS, CDR2 SASEGT. V was shortened by 2 bases and J by 0 bases, with 22 bases between the two germline ends. The CDR3 DNA reads TGTGCCAGCAGTGAATTAGCGGCAGCCTCCCTCCTGTTGAACACTGAAGCTTTCTTT. Translation gives CASSELAAASLLLNTEAFF.

The rearrangement joins TRBV4-3 to TRBJ1-4; tentatively, D is TRBD1 (5 bases). The germline V and J ends were trimmed by 4 bases and 4 bases, with 13 bases remaining between them. CDR1 is LGHNA and CDR2 is YSLEER in the germline V gene. The CDR3 is 15 amino acids. CDR3 sequence (DNA): TGCGCCAGCAGCCCGAATGGGGGTATTAATGAAAAACTGTTTTTT. The encoded protein is CASSPNGGINEKLFF.

V gene TRBV6-5 combines with J gene TRBJ2-1; TRBD1 agrees at 7 bases. Per germline, CDR1 MNHEY and CDR2 SVGAGI. This CDR3 has 13 residues. Trimming cost V 0 bases and J 14 bases; bases outside gene matches: 7. CDR3 sequence reads: CASSYSWTGSKFF. Here the CDR3 DNA reads TGTGCCAGCAGTTACTCCTGGACAGGCAGCAAGTTCTTC.

The CDR3 coding sequence is TGTGCCAGCAGCTCGGGACTAGCGGGAGGCGCAGATACGCAGTATTTT. It encodes CASSSGLAGGADTQYF. V is TRBV7-2 and J is TRBJ2-3, with 15 bases that match TRBD2. This CDR3 has 16 amino acids. J was trimmed by 4 bases and V by 4 bases; bases with no gene match: 3. From germline, CDR1 is SGHTA and CDR2 FQGNSA.

This clone was counted once. V is TRBV28 and J is TRBJ2-2; the match to TRBD1 covers 8 bases. This CDR3 is built from 16 residues. CDR1 and CDR2 (germline): MDHEN, SYDVKM. Trimming at V came to 3 bases and at J to 4 bases, leaving 7 bases not matched to a gene. In DNA form, the CDR3 reads TGTGCCAGCAGTTTTGGGGACAGGAGCCTCACCGGGGAGCTGTTTTTT. It codes for CASSFGDRSLTGELFF. Together with reference TRBV28 and TRBJ2-2, the CDR3 gives the full variable domain: DVKVTQSSRYLVKRTGEKVFLECVQDMDHENMFWYRQDPGLGLRLIYFSYDVKMKEKGDIPEGYSVSREKKERFSLILESASTNQTSMYLCASSFGDRSLTGELFFGEGSRLTVL.

J is TRBJ2-5 and V is TRBV18, with TRBD2 as a possible D gene (6 bases). The CDR3 consists of 15 residues. The V end lost 6 bases, the J end lost 1 base, and 15 bases lay between the germline ends. CDR1 and CDR2 (germline): KGHSH, LQKENI. The CDR3, as DNA: TGTGCCAGCTCTCCTCGGGGACTCCTCCAAGAGACCCAGTACTTC. It specifies CASSPRGLLQETQYF.

There are a few counts of this clone. The V and J genes are TRBV29-1 and TRBJ2-3; D gene ambiguous. This CDR3 is 10 amino acids long. The germline gives CDR1 SQVTM, CDR2 ANQGSEA. Trimming stripped 6 bases from V and 4 bases from J, with 5 bases between. The CDR3 DNA follows: TGCAGCGTGCAGTCAGATACGCAGTATTTT. Amino acid sequence: CSVQSDTQYF.

V and J are TRBV29-1 and TRBJ1-2; a possible D gene is TRBD1 (5 bases). Germline V gives CDR1 SQVTM, CDR2 ANQGSEA. This CDR3 contains 11 residues. V lost 4 bases and J lost 8, with 11 bases in between. In DNA, the CDR3 is TGCAGCGTTGGGGACGGCATAGGCTACACCTTC. Protein product: CSVGDGIGYTF.

The chain joins TRBV7-9 to TRBJ2-7; possible D gene TRBD2, 7 bases. Trimming shortened V by 3 bases and J by 7 bases, and 16 bases separated the two germline ends. Germline V lookup: CDR1 SEHNR, CDR2 FQNEAQ (reference sequence). This CDR3 spans 14 amino acids. This chain's CDR3 is CASSLLRGRGEQYF. The CDR3 nucleotides are TGTGCCAGCAGCTTGCTCCGAGGGAGGGGGGAGCAGTACTTC.

The chain employs TRBV11-2 and TRBJ2-7, with TRBD2 matching over 11 bases. CDR1 SGHAT and CDR2 FQNNGV come from the germline V gene. V dropped 3 bases and J dropped 1; count of bases not matched to a gene: 14. The CDR3 is 19 amino acids. CDR3 coding DNA: TGTGCCAGCAGCTTTTCTGCCCGGGTAGGACTAGCGGGTTCCTACGAGCAGTACTTC. Amino acid sequence: CASSFSARVGLAGSYEQYF. Full variable domain (outside the CDR3, taken from reference TRBV11-2 and TRBJ2-7): EAGVAQSPRYKIIEKRQSVAFWCNPISGHATLYWYQQILGQGPKLLIQFQNNGVVDDSQLPKDRFSAERLKGVDSTLKIQPAKLEDSAVYLCASSFSARVGLAGSYEQYFGPGTRLTVT.

The chain couples TRBV6-5 to TRBJ2-7, with no clear D. The germline V and J ends were trimmed by 6 bases and 5 bases, with 14 bases remaining between them. Germline assignment: CDR1 MNHEY and CDR2 SVGAGI. CDR3 length: 13 residues. The CDR3 reads CASSLGRLDEQYF. The CDR3 DNA follows: TGTGCCAGCAGCCTGGGTCGGCTGGACGAGCAGTACTTC.

A note on this clone: Likely a read error: the CDR3 ends without its conserved phenylalanine or tryptophan. Because the CDR3's place on the DNA is in doubt, the DNA is left out and the CDR3 is given as listed by TCRdb. This chain links TRBV21-1 with TRBJ2-4; TRBD1 is the table's D call, not checked against the DNA. TRBV21-1 is described as a pseudogene. Termini included, the CDR3 measures 12 amino acids. The CDR3 sequence: CASSPPRQGGEL.

V is TRBV19 and J is TRBJ1-1; tentative D call: TRBD1 (5 bases). V lost 3 bases and J 4 bases, leaving 9 bases between the germline ends. The germline V gene has CDR1 LNHDA and CDR2 SQIVND (reference sequence). There are 13 residues in the CDR3. CDR3 protein: CASSMRGPTEAFF. CDR3 in DNA: TGTGCCAGTAGTATGCGGGGACCCACTGAAGCTTTCTTT. Using reference TRBV19 and TRBJ1-1 for the parts outside the CDR3, the full variable domain is DGGITQSPKYLFRKEGQNVTLSCEQNLNHDAMYWYRQDPGQGLRLIYYSQIVNDFQKGDIAEGYSVSREKKESFPLTVTSAQKNPTAFYLCASSMRGPTEAFFGQGTRLTVV.

The V call is TRBV6-2 or TRBV6-3, the J call TRBJ1-3, with D hard to call. Germline assignment: CDR1 MNHEY and CDR2 SVGEGT. V lost 4 bases and J 0 bases, leaving 10 bases between the germline ends. The CDR3 is made up of 15 amino acids. The CDR3 region has the DNA TGTGCCAGCAGTTCGGGAGAGTTCTCTGGAAACACCATATATTTT. Translating gives CASSSGEFSGNTIYF.

The gene calls are TRBV10-3 and TRBJ2-1; 7 nucleotides line up with TRBD2. The CDR3 extends over 18 amino acids. CDR1 and CDR2 from the germline V gene are ENHRY and SYGVKD. Losses at the gene ends were 8 bases for V and 0 bases for J; bases not matched to a gene: 16. DNA of the CDR3: TGTGCCATCCAGGGAGGGGTAGTCGGGCGGGGCTCCTACAATGAGCAGTTCTTC. It specifies CAIQGGVVGRGSYNEQFF.

The chain combines TRBV27 with TRBJ1-1; possible D gene TRBD1, 6 bases. The CDR3 is 16 residues long. Germline loops: CDR1 MNHEY, CDR2 SMNVEV (reference sequence). V was shortened by 0 bases and J by 0 bases, with 11 bases between the two germline ends. Here the CDR3 DNA reads TGTGCCAGCAGTTTATCGTGGGGGGCGGTGAACACTGAAGCTTTCTTT. This encodes CASSLSWGAVNTEAFF.

V usage is TRBV28 and J usage is TRBJ1-2; possibly TRBD1 for D (6 bases). Germline V lookup: CDR1 MDHEN, CDR2 SYDVKM. V dropped 3 bases and J dropped 10 bases, with 21 bases sitting between them. The CDR3 consists of 15 residues. The CDR3 region has the DNA TGTGCCAGCAGTTTCGGACTGGGACAACAGAACCTCTACACCTTC. Residues: CASSFGLGQQNLYTF.

The chain carries TRBV19 and TRBJ2-5, with D maybe TRBD2 (7 bases). V shed 5 bases and J shed 4 bases, with 17 bases lying between them. The CDR3 spans 15 residues. Germline CDR1 is LNHDA and CDR2 is SQIVND (reference sequence). Here the CDR3 DNA reads TGTGCCAGTAGTTCCCGAGGGGGAGGGAGAGAGACCCAGTACTTC. Its translation: CASSSRGGGRETQYF.

The J gene is TRBJ1-2, the V gene TRBV9; D is ambiguous. V lost 3 bases and J 8 bases, leaving 8 bases between the germline ends. Germline V gene sequence: CDR1 SGDLS, CDR2 YYNGEE. The CDR3 is 11 residues long. This chain's CDR3 is CASSAGGGYTF. The CDR3 DNA reads TGTGCCAGCAGCGCGGGAGGAGGCTACACCTTC.

J is TRBJ1-3 and V is TRBV10-1, with unresolved D. V was shortened by 3 bases and J by 2 bases, with 17 bases between the two germline ends. The CDR3 runs 17 residues. Germline CDR1 and CDR2: WNHNN and SYGVQD (reference sequence). CDR3 region: CASSEVRSFSAGNTIYF. The CDR3 nucleotides are TGCGCCAGCAGTGAAGTCCGAAGTTTCTCAGCTGGAAACACCATATATTTT.

The CDR3 nucleotides read TGCGCCAGCAGCCAAGATGGGCAGGGCGGGTCGGTCAATCAGCCCCAGCATTTT. Protein product: CASSQDGQGGSVNQPQHF. J is TRBJ1-5 and V is TRBV4-3, with D perhaps TRBD1 (5 bases). This CDR3 spans 18 amino acids. The V end was cut by 0 bases, the J end by 3 bases, with 18 bases between. CDR1 and CDR2 from the germline V gene are LGHNA and YSLEER.